Sequencing of this TCR beta chain was carried out in a study of early T cells in non-severe SARS-CoV-2 infection. Study-wide context: The input, bulk RNA from unsorted whole blood, was sequenced, and chains were unpaired. Overall study results and limits: Private and CD4 specificities were missed by VDJdb matching, which favored anti-spike CD8 responses.

As concerns this clonotype: Its antigen is currently unknown.

The protocol attached unique molecular identifiers to individual cDNA molecules. TCRdb analysed the 5' RACE reads with MiXCR anew, one entry per CDR3 protein. The sample consists of some 49,000 distinct CDR3 sequences, approximately 8.4% of them appearing once. The V end lost 4 bases, the J end lost 10 bases, and 21 bases lay between the germline ends. The CDR3 is 15 residues long. From germline, CDR1 is SGDLS and CDR2 YYNGEE. The chain recombines TRBV9 with TRBJ2-1, with TRBD1 as a possible D gene (6 bases). The TCR originated in an adult who was a healthcare worker with PCR-confirmed SARS-CoV-2 infection or an uninfected control (not recorded which). Sample: whole blood. This chain's CDR3 is CASSNDRNNLWEQFF. In DNA form, the CDR3 reads TGTGCCAGCAGCAACGACAGGAATAACCTCTGGGAGCAGTTCTTC.